The 13 T cell receptor beta chains below all came from one sample that was sequenced in a study of cytomegalovirus exposure and HLA in healthy donors (dated by TCRdb to the late 2010s). The library was obtained by the immunoSEQ multiplex PCR assay. As stored in TCRdb, this immuneACCESS dataset retains in-frame rearrangements with V and J assigned. A fraction of the clones does not appear; measured against another copy, unresolved V genes explain less than half of the discrepancy, and the remainder lacks a known reason. This sample comprises about 280,000 clones, around 87% of them detected only once. The ten largest make up about 0.9% of the sample. Source material: PBMCs. These receptors originate from a woman under 30 in good health and CMV-seronegative.

V usage is TRBV5-1 and J usage is TRBJ1-1; weak D call: TRBD1 (5 bases). Looked up from germline, CDR1 is SGHRS and CDR2 is YFSETQ. V was cut by 4 bases and J by 1 base, with 11 bases left in between. The length of the CDR3 is 14 residues. In DNA form, the CDR3 reads TGCGCCAGCAGCCACGGCGACAGGAACACTGAAGCTTTCTTT. As protein: CASSHGDRNTEAFF.

The chain carries TRBV2 and TRBJ1-6, with TRBD1 identical over 8 bases. The CDR3 has 16 residues. In germline, CDR1 is SNHLY, CDR2 FYNNEI. V shed 1 base, J shed 9 bases, and the junction held 8 bases outside the gene matches. The CDR3, as DNA: TGTGCCAGCAGTGAAGACCCGGACAGGGTAATTTCACCCCTCCACTTT. This codes for CASSEDPDRVISPLHF.

This clone was counted once. V is TRBV2 and J is TRBJ1-2, with D tentatively TRBD1 (6 bases). V lost 4 bases, J lost 8 bases, and 14 bases lay in between. CDR1 and CDR2 from the germline V gene are SNHLY and FYNNEI. This CDR3 region has 13 residues. The CDR3 nucleotides read TGTGCCAGCAGTGTCGACAGGCTAATCGGCTACACCTTC. Translating it yields CASSVDRLIGYTF. The whole variable domain, remainder taken from reference TRBV2 and TRBJ1-2, is EPEVTQTPSHQVTQMGQEVILRCVPISNHLYFYWYRQILGQKVEFLVSFYNNEISEKSEIFDDQFSVERPDGSNFTLKIRSTKLEDSAMYFCASSVDRLIGYTFGSGTRLTVV.

The rearrangement uses TRBV19 and TRBJ1-5, with 8 bases fitting TRBD1. V was pared by 7 bases and J by 6 bases, with 14 bases of the junction left unmatched. Germline CDR1 is LNHDA and CDR2 is SQIVND (reference sequence). The CDR3 consists of 16 residues. The CDR3 DNA is TGTGCCAGTACTCTCCGACCGACAGGGGAAGGTCAGCCCCAGCATTTT. Protein sequence: CASTLRPTGEGQPQHF.

The genes are TRBV19 and TRBJ2-2; a possible D gene is TRBD2 (5 bases). CDR3 size: 15 residues. Germline lookup yields CDR1 LNHDA and CDR2 SQIVND (reference sequence). V was shortened by 3 bases and J by 4 bases, with 12 bases between the two germline ends. The chain's CDR3 is CASSITQRPTGELFF. The CDR3 DNA reads TGTGCCAGTAGTATTACCCAGCGGCCCACCGGGGAGCTGTTTTTT.

The chain has TRBV5-1 and TRBJ1-2, with 7 bases matching TRBD1. This CDR3 has 15 residues. Germline-derived CDR1 and CDR2 are SGHRS and YFSETQ. Trimming cost V 4 bases and J 2 bases; bases outside gene matches: 8. This CDR3 is CASSLRTGTNYGYTF. The DNA of the CDR3 is TGCGCCAGCAGCCTTCGGACAGGTACCAACTATGGCTACACCTTC. Full variable domain (remainder filled in from reference TRBV5-1 and TRBJ1-2): KAGVTQTPRYLIKTRGQQVTLSCSPISGHRSVSWYQQTPGQGLQFLFEYFSETQRNKGNFPGRFSGRQFSNSRSEMNVSTLELGDSALYLCASSLRTGTNYGYTFGSGTRLTVV.

In its sample, this clone was seen a few times. CDR3 nucleotide sequence: TGTGCCAGCAGCCTGAGGCTAGCGGGAGTGGGGGAGACCCAGTACTTC. The encoded protein is CASSLRLAGVGETQYF. The chain employs TRBV5-4 and TRBJ2-5; TRBD2 aligns across 10 bases. This CDR3 region has 16 residues. V shed 4 bases, J shed 5 bases, and the junction held 11 bases outside the gene matches. Germline V gene sequence: CDR1 SGHNT, CDR2 YYREEE (reference sequence). The complete variable domain, with remaining parts taken from reference TRBV5-4 and TRBJ2-5, reads ETGVTQSPTHLIKTRGQQVTLRCSSQSGHNTVSWYQQALGQGPQFIFQYYREEENGRGNFPPRFSGLQFPNYSSELNVNALELDDSALYLCASSLRLAGVGETQYFGPGTRLLVL.

This chain links TRBV6-5 with TRBJ1-2; D is perhaps TRBD1 (5 bases). Trimming left V 0 bases short and J 8 bases short, with 19 bases between. CDR3 length: 16 residues. Germline-derived CDR1 and CDR2 are MNHEY and SVGAGI. The CDR3 loop reads CASSYSGSTGRSGYTF. The DNA of the CDR3 is TGTGCCAGCAGTTACTCGGGCAGCACAGGCCGAAGCGGCTACACCTTC.

The chain recombines TRBV25-1 with TRBJ2-7; 8 nucleotides match TRBD1. The V segment lost 4 bases and the J segment 2 bases; nucleotides outside the gene matches: 4. This CDR3 spans 14 amino acids. The V gene's germline CDR1 is MGHDK and CDR2 SYGVNS. CDR3 loop: CASSARQGTYEQYF. Here the CDR3 DNA reads TGTGCCAGCAGTGCCCGACAGGGGACCTACGAGCAGTACTTC.

This clone was recorded once. This rearrangement joins TRBV10-3 to TRBJ2-7; TRBD2 aligns across 8 bases. This CDR3 spans 12 amino acids. V lost 11 bases, J lost 3 bases, and 6 bases stayed unmatched. Germline V gives CDR1 ENHRY, CDR2 SYGVKD. CDR3 amino acids: CAFGGGNYEQYF. CDR3 in DNA: TGTGCCTTCGGGGGGGGGAACTACGAGCAGTACTTC.

The chain recombines TRBV5-1 with TRBJ2-7; 12 bases match TRBD2. Germline V lookup: CDR1 SGHRS, CDR2 YFSETQ. With V trimmed by 0 bases and J by 9 bases, 4 bases remained unmatched. The CDR3 sequence is 14 residues long. Written as DNA, the CDR3 is TGCGCCAGCAGCTTGGGACTAGCGGGAGCAGGGCAGTACTTC. Translation gives CASSLGLAGAGQYF.

The chain employs TRBV11-2 and TRBJ2-1; possibly TRBD2 for D (5 bases). CDR3 length: 15 residues. Germline CDR1 SGHAT, CDR2 FQNNGV. V was pared by 2 bases and J by 0 bases, with 8 bases between. The CDR3 reads CASSLIRGSYNEQFF. DNA for the CDR3: TGTGCCAGCAGCTTAATCCGGGGCTCCTACAATGAGCAGTTCTTC.

The genes are TRBV28 and TRBJ1-1; no reliable D call. The V gene lost 5 bases and the J gene lost 4 bases, with 5 bases spanning the gap. The CDR3 consists of 11 residues. The germline CDR1 and CDR2 sequences are MDHEN and SYDVKM. CDR3 protein: CASSLGTEAFF. The CDR3 DNA reads TGTGCCAGCAGTCTAGGCACTGAAGCTTTCTTT.